This T cell receptor (beta chain) was obtained from a study of shared clonotypes between healthy human individuals. Study observations and caveats: Generally, estimated richness proved larger in naive subsets than it did in memory subsets.

This clone came up once. Its target is not known. Assay: immunoSEQ multiplex PCR; the TCRdb copy retains only in-frame clones and omits some. Of roughly 2.1 million clones in the sample, about 92% are singletons; the top ten hold under 2%. Naive CD8 populations comprised CD45RO-negative cells positively selected for CCR7, excluding terminally differentiated effector memory CD45RA+ cells. The germline V gene encodes CDR1 SGHRS and CDR2 YFSETQ. Trimming cost V 0 bases and J 3 bases; bases outside gene matches: 0. The CDR3 length is 14 residues. Sample: naive CD8+ T cells from PBMCs. V gene TRBV5-1 combines with J gene TRBJ1-1; TRBD1 agrees at 9 bases. This receptor was identified in a young man in good health. Some clones in this sample may be carry-over from other donors' samples. The CDR3 nucleotides are TGCGCCAGCAGCTTGGGGACAGGGGACACTGAAGCTTTCTTT. Translated, it gives CASSLGTGDTEAFF.